The rows below give T cell receptor beta chains drawn from one sample of a study of neoadjuvant anti-PD-1 for oral cavity cancer. The protocol was immunoSEQ multiplex PCR, while the TCRdb copy is restricted to in-frame clones and leaves out a portion. The top ten hold approximately 4% of the sample, which has 10,000 or so clones, roughly three fifths seen once. This material consisted of PBMCs, taken after nivolumab (anti-PD-1) treatment. The source of these receptors is a person between 35 and 79 years old with oral cavity squamous cell carcinoma. Both conserved end residues are part of each CDR3. A D gene is named only where the DNA matches it firmly. Clone size appears in some rows only: once, few, many, or a class for an expanded clone.

j_call d_call clone_size v_call cdr3_aa cdr3_nt
TRBJ2-2 NA NA TRBV7-8 CASSLRTRVGELFF TGTGCCAGCAGCTTACGAACCAGGGTCGGGGAGCTGTTTTTT
TRBJ2-1 TRBD1 NA TRBV7-8 CASSLGHGTGGYEQFF TGTGCCAGCAGCTTAGGGCACGGGACAGGGGGGTACGAGCAGTTCTTC
TRBJ1-5 TRBD1 NA TRBV13 CASSLQGEGNQPQHF TGTGCCAGCAGCTTACAGGGGGAGGGCAATCAGCCCCAGCATTTT
TRBJ2-3 NA NA TRBV5-4 CASSVGGADTQYF TGTGCCAGCAGCGTCGGAGGGGCAGATACGCAGTATTTT
TRBJ2-7 NA NA TRBV7-2 CASSLDPRSLGEQYF TGTGCCAGCAGCTTAGACCCAAGATCCCTGGGAGAGCAGTACTTC
TRBJ2-1 TRBD2 NA TRBV7-9 CASRLAGPNEQFF TGTGCCAGCAGACTAGCGGGACCTAATGAGCAGTTCTTC
TRBJ2-5 NA NA TRBV7-9 CASSLGTLERETQYF TGTGCCAGCAGCTTAGGAACACTAGAAAGAGAGACCCAGTACTTC
TRBJ2-2 NA NA TRBV10-2 CASSERLPGLTGELFF TGCGCCAGCAGTGAGAGGCTCCCGGGGTTAACCGGGGAGCTGTTTTTT
TRBJ2-1 NA NA TRBV11-2 CASSLRTRKVNEQFF TGTGCCAGCAGCTTACGGACACGAAAAGTAAATGAGCAGTTCTTC
TRBJ2-2 TRBD1 NA TRBV19 CASRLGGQGPTGELFF TGTGCCAGTAGACTAGGGGGCCAGGGGCCCACCGGGGAGCTGTTTTTT
TRBJ1-2 NA NA TRBV9 CASSPPQGLNYGYTF TGTGCCAGCAGCCCACCACAGGGACTCAACTATGGCTACACCTTC
TRBJ2-5 NA NA TRBV7-2 CASSRLETQYF TGTGCCAGCAGCCGCTTAGAGACCCAGTACTTC
TRBJ1-1 NA NA TRBV29-1 CSVVNGGTEAFF TGCAGCGTTGTTAACGGAGGAACTGAAGCTTTCTTT
TRBJ2-1 TRBD2 NA TRBV6-5 CASTLGLRNEQFF TGTGCCAGCACCCTGGGACTACGCAATGAGCAGTTCTTC
TRBJ2-5 NA NA TRBV7-9 CASSLGSGIGVKETQYF TGTGCCAGCAGCTTAGGTTCGGGGATCGGAGTGAAAGAGACCCAGTACTTC
TRBJ2-6 TRBD1 NA TRBV19 CASSTRTGDGSGANVLTF TGTGCCAGTAGTACCCGGACAGGGGACGGCTCTGGGGCCAACGTCCTGACTTTC
TRBJ1-5 NA NA TRBV6-4 CASSYRENQPQHF TGTGCCAGCAGTTACAGGGAAAATCAGCCCCAGCATTTT
TRBJ1-5 NA NA TRBV12-5 CASGFSQDRSDQPQHF TGTGCTAGTGGTTTTTCCCAAGACCGGTCAGATCAGCCCCAGCATTTT
TRBJ1-1 TRBD1 NA TRBV5-6 CASSSLTGRQNAEAFF TGTGCCAGCAGCTCACTGACAGGGCGTCAAAACGCTGAAGCTTTCTTT
TRBJ1-6 NA NA TRBV6-1 CASSELRDSPLHF TGTGCCAGCAGTGAGCTTAGAGATTCACCCCTCCACTTT
TRBJ2-1 NA few TRBV5-1 CASSGGYKEDEQFF TGCGCCAGCAGTGGAGGCTACAAGGAGGATGAGCAGTTCTTC
TRBJ2-1 TRBD2 NA TRBV7-8 CASSTLLAGGQRVGDEQFF TGTGCCAGCAGCACACTACTAGCGGGGGGGCAAAGAGTTGGTGATGAGCAGTTCTTC
TRBJ1-1 NA NA TRBV4-1 CASSQDAGEGTEAFF TGCGCCAGCAGCCAAGATGCAGGGGAGGGCACTGAAGCTTTCTTT
TRBJ2-1 TRBD2 NA TRBV7-6 CASSFTSVPRVNEQFF TGTGCCAGCAGCTTTACTAGCGTCCCAAGGGTCAATGAGCAGTTCTTC
TRBJ2-3 NA NA TRBV2 CASSAMDATGDTQYF TGTGCCAGCAGTGCTATGGATGCAACGGGAGATACGCAGTATTTT
TRBJ1-4 NA NA TRBV9 CASSVGEGRTEKLFF TGTGCCAGCAGCGTAGGAGAGGGGCGGACTGAAAAACTGTTTTTT
TRBJ2-3 NA NA TRBV9 CASSPYTISDTQYF TGTGCCAGCAGCCCCTATACCATCTCAGATACGCAGTATTTT
TRBJ1-2 TRBD1 few TRBV5-1 CASSLGTGANYGYTF TGCGCCAGCAGCTTGGGGACAGGAGCTAACTATGGCTACACCTTC
TRBJ1-5 TRBD1 few TRBV28 CASSTGQGGNQPQHF TGTGCCAGCAGCACAGGACAGGGTGGAAATCAGCCCCAGCATTTT
TRBJ2-2 TRBD2 NA TRBV19 CASSISWRGGADTGELFF TGTGCCAGTAGTATAAGCTGGCGGGGGGGCGCGGATACCGGGGAGCTGTTTTTT
TRBJ2-4 NA NA TRBV29-1 CSVEEAGLRAQYF TGCAGCGTTGAAGAAGCGGGCCTTAGGGCACAGTACTTC
TRBJ1-4 TRBD1 NA TRBV25-1 CASSSRGAWTGDEKLFF TGTGCCAGCAGCTCGCGGGGGGCTTGGACAGGGGATGAAAAACTGTTTTTT
TRBJ2-3 NA NA TRBV10-3 CAISAARGTDTQYF TGTGCCATCAGCGCCGCTAGAGGCACAGATACGCAGTATTTT
TRBJ2-7 NA NA TRBV28 CASSLAASRSYEQYF TGTGCCAGCAGTTTAGCAGCGTCCCGCTCCTACGAGCAGTACTTC
TRBJ2-1 NA NA TRBV29-1 CSVELSDRHNEQFF TGCAGCGTTGAGCTTTCAGACAGACACAATGAGCAGTTCTTC
TRBJ1-1 NA NA TRBV27 CASRNAGGAFF TGTGCCAGCAGAAACGCCGGTGGGGCTTTCTTT
TRBJ1-6 TRBD1 NA TRBV2 CASNRQGRPPLHF TGTGCCAGCAATCGACAGGGGCGCCCACCCCTCCACTTT
TRBJ2-7 NA NA TRBV12-5 CVDFRGEQYF TGTGTAGACTTCCGAGGGGAGCAGTACTTC
TRBJ1-4 NA NA TRBV9 CASSVAPLNEKLFF TGTGCCAGCAGCGTAGCGCCCCTGAATGAAAAACTGTTTTTT
TRBJ2-1 TRBD2 NA TRBV2 CASNKREVNEQFF TGTGCCAGCAATAAGCGGGAGGTCAATGAGCAGTTCTTC
TRBJ1-4 TRBD1 NA TRBV5-4 CASSLKGTVNEKLFF TGTGCCAGCAGCTTGAAAGGGACAGTTAATGAAAAACTGTTTTTT
TRBJ2-1 TRBD2 NA TRBV7-2 CASRTSGGGYNEQFF TGTGCCAGCCGGACTAGCGGGGGGGGTTACAATGAGCAGTTCTTC
TRBJ1-2 NA NA TRBV10-3 CAIKGTESNYGYTF TGTGCCATCAAGGGGACCGAATCTAACTATGGCTACACCTTC
TRBJ1-1 TRBD1 NA TRBV6-5 CASSPGGWNTEAFF TGTGCCAGCAGCCCAGGGGGTTGGAACACTGAAGCTTTCTTT
TRBJ1-5 NA NA TRBV10-3 CAISESEGNQPQHF TGTGCCATCAGTGAGTCAGAGGGGAATCAGCCCCAGCATTTT
TRBJ1-5 NA few TRBV18 CASSPGQNNQPQHF TGTGCCAGCTCACCCGGACAGAACAATCAGCCCCAGCATTTT